The 10 T cell receptor beta chains below come from one sample, sequenced in a study of T cell responses to AZD1222 COVID-19 vaccine. Only in-frame clones appear in the TCRdb table, and some are missing; sequencing was by immunoSEQ multiplex PCR. This table holds about 150,000 clones, approximately 88% found once. Here the sequenced sample was peripheral blood, taken on day 0 of MenACWY control vaccination. Receptor source: an adult in good health.

The J gene is TRBJ2-1, the V gene TRBV27; D perhaps matches TRBD2 (5 bases). V dropped 4 bases and J dropped 0 bases, with 16 bases sitting between them. From germline, CDR1 is MNHEY and CDR2 SMNVEV (reference sequence). There are 17 residues in the CDR3. The CDR3 here is CASSYGSGRSSYNEQFF. DNA for the CDR3: TGTGCCAGCAGTTACGGCAGCGGCAGGAGCTCCTACAATGAGCAGTTCTTC.

This sequence joins TRBV6-2 or TRBV6-3 and TRBJ2-2; weak D call: TRBD1 (5 bases). The CDR3 is 15 amino acids. V lost 5 bases, J lost 1 base, and 11 bases lay in between. The germline CDR1 and CDR2 sequences are MNHEY and SVGEGT. CDR3 DNA: TGTGCCAGCAGTCCCTTTCAGGGGAACACCGGGGAGCTGTTTTTT. Translating gives CASSPFQGNTGELFF.

CDR3 bases: TGTGCCAGGGGGGGGACAAAAGGAAACACCATATATTTT. Translation gives CARGGTKGNTIYF. The chain carries TRBV2 and TRBJ1-3; tentative D call: TRBD1 (6 bases). The V end was cut by 9 bases, the J end by 4 bases, with 13 bases between. CDR1 is SNHLY, CDR2 FYNNEI, per germline. This CDR3 region has 13 residues.

This clone was recorded once. The rearrangement links TRBV7-6 to TRBJ2-2; the D is unclear. The V end was cut by 5 bases, the J end by 0 bases, with 13 bases between. Per germline, CDR1 SGHVS and CDR2 FNYEAQ. The CDR3 extends over 16 amino acids. The CDR3 here is CASSRPFGTNTGELFF. The CDR3 DNA reads as TGTGCCAGCAGCCGTCCATTCGGCACGAACACCGGGGAGCTGTTTTTT.

The sample holds one count of this clone. The chain is built from TRBV7-2 and TRBJ2-3; D might be TRBD1 (5 bases). Germline CDR1 and CDR2: SGHTA and FQGNSA. The V gene lost 4 bases and the J gene lost 1 base, with 9 bases spanning the gap. The CDR3 spans 14 residues. The CDR3 reads CASSSRVRTDTQYF. CDR3 bases: TGTGCCAGCAGCTCCAGGGTTCGCACAGATACGCAGTATTTT. Full variable domain (outside the CDR3, taken from reference TRBV7-2 and TRBJ2-3): GAGVSQSPSNKVTEKGKDVELRCDPISGHTALYWYRQSLGQGLEFLIYFQGNSAPDKSGLPSDRFSAERTGGSVSTLTIQRTQQEDSAVYLCASSSRVRTDTQYFGPGTRLTVL.

The rearrangement joins TRBV19 to TRBJ2-5; 10 nucleotides align to TRBD1. V lost 5 bases, J lost 5 bases, and 11 bases stayed unmatched. Germline CDR1 reads LNHDA; CDR2 reads SQIVND (reference sequence). There are 16 residues in the CDR3. CDR3 amino acids: CASSPLRDRGRETQYF. In DNA, the CDR3 is TGTGCCAGTAGTCCCCTCCGGGACAGGGGACGGGAGACCCAGTACTTC.

The V and J genes are TRBV30 and TRBJ2-3, with unresolved D. This CDR3 spans 17 amino acids. Germline lookup yields CDR1 GTSNPN and CDR2 SVGIG (reference sequence). Trimming removed 3 bases from V and 1 base from J, with 20 bases in between. CDR3 in DNA: TGTGCCTGGAGGAGCTTTAGGAGCTCGACTGGCACAGATACGCAGTATTTT. It encodes CAWRSFRSSTGTDTQYF.

J is TRBJ1-1 and V is TRBV6-5; D is uncertain. Germline values: CDR1 MNHEY, CDR2 SVGAGI. Trimming removed 3 bases at V and 0 bases at J, with 8 bases between. The CDR3 runs to 14 residues. The CDR3 here is CASSYPTVNTEAFF. The CDR3 DNA reads as TGTGCCAGCAGTTATCCCACGGTGAACACTGAAGCTTTCTTT.

The rearrangement joins TRBV19 to TRBJ2-4; no reliable D call. Trimming stripped 3 bases from V and 0 bases from J, with 9 bases between. Per the germline V gene, CDR1 is LNHDA and CDR2 is SQIVND (reference sequence). The CDR3 totals 15 residues. This CDR3 reads CASSINSQAKNIQYF. In DNA form, the CDR3 reads TGTGCCAGTAGTATTAATTCCCAAGCCAAAAACATTCAGTACTTC.

The chain uses TRBV19 and TRBJ1-2; D is perhaps TRBD1 (6 bases). Germline V gene lookup returns CDR1 LNHDA and CDR2 SQIVND (reference sequence). Trimming took 3 bases from V and 1 from J, leaving 12 bases between them. CDR3 length: 15 residues. CDR3 in amino acids: CASSIRGALNYGYTF. The CDR3 DNA follows: TGTGCCAGTAGTATCCGGGGGGCACTTAACTATGGCTACACCTTC.